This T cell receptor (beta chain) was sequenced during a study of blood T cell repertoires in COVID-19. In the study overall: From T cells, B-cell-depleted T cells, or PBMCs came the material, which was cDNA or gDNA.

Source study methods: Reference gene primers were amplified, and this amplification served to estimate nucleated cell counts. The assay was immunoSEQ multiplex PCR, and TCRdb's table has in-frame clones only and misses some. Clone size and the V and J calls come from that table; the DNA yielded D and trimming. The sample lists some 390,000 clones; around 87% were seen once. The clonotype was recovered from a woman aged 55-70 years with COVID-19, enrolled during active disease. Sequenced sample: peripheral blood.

Here the CDR3 reads CASSQRTGGRNEKLFF. CDR3 sequence (DNA): TGTGCCAGCAGCCAAAGGACAGGGGGCCGGAATGAAAAACTGTTTTTT. This rearrangement joins TRBV3-1 (or the pseudogene TRBV3-2) to TRBJ1-4; 11 nucleotides line up with TRBD1. Trimming at V came to 2 bases and at J to 5 bases, leaving 4 bases not matched to a gene. CDR1 is LGHDT, CDR2 YNNKEL, per germline (reference sequence). The CDR3 has 16 amino acids.